Listed here are 22 T cell receptor beta chains from one sample, sequenced in a study of CD8+ T cells in alopecia areata (dated by TCRdb to 2017 to 2018). In the paper's terms, the time point label means: roughly 27 days on oral tofacitinib. The intended sense of this specimen's treatment or condition label: oral pan-JAK inhibitor, 5-10 mg twice daily. The method behind the library was the immunoSEQ multiplex PCR assay. RNA was extracted from all samples and reverse transcribed into cDNA as template for TCR sequencing. What TCRdb holds here is the immuneACCESS table cut down to in-frame rearrangements. Part of the clones is not present; checked against another copy, under half of the missing clones reflect an unresolved V gene, and the others are unexplained. This sample comprises around 140,000 clones, approximately 86% of them detected only once. About 13% of the sample is taken by the ten largest.

The sequencing here drew on CD8+ T cells sorted from blood, taken at week 4, from a patient treated with tofacitinib. These receptors all come from a human donor with alopecia areata.

The J gene is TRBJ2-3, the V gene TRBV29-1, with 12 positions matching TRBD2. This CDR3 comprises 18 residues. Germline-derived CDR1 and CDR2 are SQVTM and ANQGSEA. Trimming removed 0 bases from V and 0 bases from J; junction bases left unmatched: 7. The CDR3 loop is CSVEESLGTSGSTDTQYF. The CDR3 DNA reads as TGCAGCGTTGAAGAGAGCCTTGGGACTAGCGGGAGCACAGATACGCAGTATTTT.

The chain joins TRBV29-1 to TRBJ2-1, with 7 bases identical to TRBD1. Looked up from germline, CDR1 is SQVTM and CDR2 is ANQGSEA. This CDR3 has 16 amino acids. The trim removed 4 bases at V and 3 bases at J, leaving 12 bases unmatched. CDR3 nucleotide sequence: TGCAGCGTTGGTCCCCCCCGGGACAGAAACTACAATGAGCAGTTCTTC. Translated: CSVGPPRDRNYNEQFF.

This clone was counted once. The sample holds other DNA sequences that translate to the same CDR3. The rearrangement uses TRBV6-5 and TRBJ2-7; TRBD2 aligns across 8 bases. Trimming cost V 3 bases and J 2 bases; bases outside gene matches: 6. Germline CDR1 and CDR2: MNHEY and SVGAGI. The CDR3 runs 15 residues. The CDR3 here is CASSYSGTRTYEQYF. CDR3 sequence (DNA): TGTGCCAGCAGTTATTCCGGGACTAGAACCTACGAGCAGTACTTC.

The chain is built from TRBV7-9 and TRBJ1-3; no clear D. The V end lost 2 bases, the J end lost 1 base, and 9 bases lay between the germline ends. CDR3 length: 15 amino acids. Per germline, CDR1 SEHNR and CDR2 FQNEAQ (reference sequence). This CDR3 reads CASSLSSKSGNTIYF. Written as DNA, the CDR3 is TGTGCCAGCAGCTTAAGCTCTAAATCTGGAAACACCATATATTTT.

The chain carries TRBV6-5 and TRBJ2-3, with D tentatively TRBD1 (6 bases). The germline CDR1 and CDR2 sequences are MNHEY and SVGAGI. The CDR3 is 15 amino acids. V dropped 6 bases and J dropped 2 bases, with 15 bases sitting between them. CDR3 residues: CASSPGAAFTDTQYF. CDR3 bases: TGTGCCAGCAGCCCAGGGGCAGCGTTCACAGATACGCAGTATTTT.

CDR3 in DNA: TGTGCCAGCAACGACGGCGGGGGTGACGATACGCAGTATTTT. This encodes CASNDGGGDDTQYF. V usage is TRBV5-4 and J usage is TRBJ2-3; TRBD2 aligns across 7 bases. CDR1 and CDR2 (germline): SGHNT, YYREEE (reference sequence). V lost 6 bases and J lost 6; bases outside the gene matches: 10. The CDR3 has 14 residues. The full variable domain, its missing parts supplied by reference TRBV5-4 and TRBJ2-3, is ETGVTQSPTHLIKTRGQQVTLRCSSQSGHNTVSWYQQALGQGPQFIFQYYREEENGRGNFPPRFSGLQFPNYSSELNVNALELDDSALYLCASNDGGGDDTQYFGPGTRLTVL.

This chain links TRBV29-1 with TRBJ2-3, with D maybe TRBD2 (5 bases). V was clipped by 4 bases and J by 6 bases, with 20 bases between them. This CDR3 contains 15 residues. Germline V gene sequence: CDR1 SQVTM, CDR2 ANQGSEA. In DNA form, the CDR3 reads TGCAGCGTTGTCCCCGACGGGGTAGACGGGGATACGCAGTATTTT. This encodes CSVVPDGVDGDTQYF.

CDR3 bases: TGTGCCAGCAGCTTCTATGGGGTATCCTACGAGCAGTACTTC. Its translation is CASSFYGVSYEQYF. V is TRBV7-8 and J is TRBJ2-7; no clear D gene. V was clipped by 3 bases and J by 1 base, with 10 bases between them. The germline V gene encodes CDR1 SGHVS and CDR2 FQNEAQ. CDR3 length: 14 residues.

The V gene is TRBV29-1, the J gene TRBJ2-6; D not certain. Per germline, CDR1 SQVTM and CDR2 ANQGSEA. The length of the CDR3 is 15 residues. The V gene lost 7 bases and the J gene lost 0 bases, with 13 bases spanning the gap. CDR3 sequence: CSGLQDGSGANVLTF. CDR3 DNA: TGCAGCGGGTTGCAGGATGGCTCTGGGGCCAACGTCCTGACTTTC.

The chain carries TRBV27 and TRBJ2-3, with TRBD2 identical over 8 bases. V trimming: 6 bases; J trimming: 2 bases; junction bases outside the gene matches: 4. Germline CDR1 reads MNHEY; CDR2 reads SMNVEV (reference sequence). The CDR3 covers 14 residues. This CDR3 is CASSPGGITDTQYF. The CDR3 bases are TGTGCCAGCAGCCCGGGGGGGATCACAGATACGCAGTATTTT.

V and J are TRBV27 and TRBJ2-7; D remains ambiguous. Germline V gives CDR1 MNHEY, CDR2 SMNVEV (reference sequence). The CDR3 is made up of 12 amino acids. V was shortened by 4 bases and J by 3 bases, with 7 bases between the two germline ends. The CDR3 coding sequence is TGTGCCAGCAGTTCCGACCACTACGAGCAGTACTTC. Translation gives CASSSDHYEQYF.

The genes are TRBV27 and TRBJ1-1, with unresolved D. The germline CDR1 and CDR2 sequences are MNHEY and SMNVEV (reference sequence). The CDR3 has 13 amino acids. V was shortened by 2 bases and J by 8 bases, with 12 bases between the two germline ends. CDR3 residues: CASSLNLWAEAFF. The CDR3 DNA reads as TGTGCCAGCAGTTTAAACCTCTGGGCCGAAGCTTTCTTT.

The chain carries TRBV7-9 and TRBJ2-3, with 8 bases that match TRBD2. This CDR3 comprises 15 residues. Unmatched junction bases numbered 9, after V lost 5 bases and J lost 5 bases. Germline V gene sequence: CDR1 SEHNR, CDR2 FQNEAQ (reference sequence). The chain's CDR3 is CASSPEAGGLDTQYF. The CDR3 nucleotides read TGTGCCAGCAGCCCCGAGGCGGGAGGCCTAGATACGCAGTATTTT.

The chain recombines TRBV13 with TRBJ2-7; tentatively, D is TRBD1 (6 bases). In germline, CDR1 is PRHDT, CDR2 FYEKMQ (reference sequence). The CDR3 is 15 amino acids. V was shortened by 5 bases and J by 0 bases, with 14 bases between the two germline ends. The CDR3 region is CASSLGIQGSYEQYF. In DNA form, the CDR3 reads TGTGCCAGCAGCCTCGGCATACAGGGCTCCTACGAGCAGTACTTC.

CDR3 nucleotide sequence: TGTGCCAGCACAGGGGGGGCAACTAATGAAAAACTGTTTTTT. Protein: CASTGGATNEKLFF. J is TRBJ1-4 and V is TRBV7-9; TRBD1 agrees at 7 bases. Germline CDR1 reads SEHNR; CDR2 reads FQNEAQ (reference sequence). The CDR3 covers 14 residues. V lost 7 bases to trimming and J lost 0 bases; unmatched junction nucleotides: 2.

This chain uses TRBV9 with TRBJ2-2, with D perhaps TRBD1 (6 bases). Germline V gene lookup returns CDR1 SGDLS and CDR2 YYNGEE. V was clipped by 3 bases and J by 3 bases, with 9 bases between them. The length of the CDR3 is 14 residues. The CDR3 loop reads CASSAWTDTGELFF. DNA for the CDR3: TGTGCCAGCAGCGCCTGGACAGACACCGGGGAGCTGTTTTTT.

The sample holds one count of this clone. V and J are TRBV5-1 and TRBJ2-7; TRBD2 might be the D (6 bases). V lost 0 bases and J 3 bases, leaving 13 bases between the germline ends. The CDR3 loop spans 15 amino acids. Germline values: CDR1 SGHRS, CDR2 YFSETQ. Written as DNA, the CDR3 is TGCGCCAGCAGCTTGGATCGGGACTTATTCTACGAGCAGTACTTC. It codes for CASSLDRDLFYEQYF.

The chain couples TRBV29-1 to TRBJ1-1, with D uncertain. V was trimmed by 4 bases and J by 1 base, leaving 13 bases between them. Per the germline V gene, CDR1 is SQVTM and CDR2 is ANQGSEA. CDR3 length: 14 amino acids. CDR3 amino acids: CSVGGERGNTEAFF. The CDR3 DNA reads as TGCAGCGTTGGTGGGGAACGAGGGAACACTGAAGCTTTCTTT.

The genes are TRBV10-3 and TRBJ2-7; the D is unclear. Germline loops: CDR1 ENHRY, CDR2 SYGVKD. The CDR3 length is 12 residues. The V gene lost 4 bases and the J gene lost 7 bases, with 11 bases spanning the gap. The CDR3 nucleotides read TGTGCCATCAGTGGGCTGGAAGGAGAGCAGTACTTC. Translating gives CAISGLEGEQYF.

The chain uses TRBV6-5 and TRBJ2-7; 12 bases are shared with TRBD1. Germline V gene sequence: CDR1 MNHEY, CDR2 SVGAGI. This CDR3 region has 14 residues. The ends lost 11 bases at V and 6 bases at J; junction bases unmatched: 11. The CDR3 coding sequence is TGTGCCGCAGCCGGGACAGGGGGCGGGCGCGAGCAGTACTTC. Its protein product is CAAAGTGGGREQYF.

This chain uses TRBV7-9 with TRBJ2-7; TRBD1 or TRBD2 may be the D gene (5 bases each). This CDR3 comprises 13 residues. V lost 5 bases to trimming and J lost 6 bases, with 14 bases between them. Per germline, CDR1 SEHNR and CDR2 FQNEAQ (reference sequence). The CDR3 DNA reads TGTGCCAGCAGCCCCGGGACGGCGAGCGAGCAGTACTTC. Protein sequence: CASSPGTASEQYF.

This chain links TRBV7-9 with TRBJ1-2; D perhaps matches TRBD1 (5 bases). The CDR3 has 13 amino acids. Germline CDR1 SEHNR, CDR2 FQNEAQ (reference sequence). V was trimmed by 4 bases and J by 13 bases, leaving 19 bases between them. The CDR3 here is CASSWGELPSGTF. CDR3 coding DNA: TGTGCCAGCAGCTGGGGGGAGCTGCCGTCTGGCACCTTC.